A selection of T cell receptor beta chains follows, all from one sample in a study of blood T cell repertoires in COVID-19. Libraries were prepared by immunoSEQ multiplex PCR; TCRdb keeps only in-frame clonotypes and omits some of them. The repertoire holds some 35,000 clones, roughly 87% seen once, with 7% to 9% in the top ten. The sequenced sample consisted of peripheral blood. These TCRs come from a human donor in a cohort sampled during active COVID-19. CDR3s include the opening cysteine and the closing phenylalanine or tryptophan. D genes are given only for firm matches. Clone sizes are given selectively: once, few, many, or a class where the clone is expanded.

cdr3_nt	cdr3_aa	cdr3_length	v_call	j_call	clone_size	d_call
TGTGCCAGCAGCCAGCGACAGTTCTACGAGCAGTACTTC	CASSQRQFYEQYF	13	TRBV7-2	TRBJ2-7	NA	NA
TGTGCCTGGAGGACCAGCGGGGGGACCCAGTACTTC	CAWRTSGGTQYF	12	TRBV30	TRBJ2-5	NA	TRBD2
TGTGCCAGCAGTCCAGGACAGTACGAGCAGTACTTC	CASSPGQYEQYF	12	TRBV12-3/TRBV12-4	TRBJ2-7	NA	NA
TGTGCCAGCAGCCCGGACAGGGGAGGGGACTATGGCTACACCTTC	CASSPDRGGDYGYTF	15	TRBV5-6	TRBJ1-2	NA	TRBD1
TGTGCCAGCAGTTCGACAGGGTTCGGGGCCAACGTCCTGACTTTC	CASSSTGFGANVLTF	15	TRBV28	TRBJ2-6	NA	TRBD1
TGTGCCAGCAGCTCCTGGGACAGGGAAAAAGAGACCCAGTACTTC	CASSSWDREKETQYF	15	TRBV11-1	TRBJ2-5	NA	TRBD1
TGCGCCAGCAGCCCACAAAACAGGGGCGGGAATGAGCAGTTCTTC	CASSPQNRGGNEQFF	15	TRBV5-1	TRBJ2-1	few	TRBD1
TGCGCCAGCAGCTTTGGAGCAGGGACTGAAGCTTTCTTT	CASSFGAGTEAFF	13	TRBV5-1	TRBJ1-1	NA	NA
TGTGCCAGCAGTTCTCAATTTGGGGGGACAGGGAAGGACTACACCTTC	CASSSQFGGTGKDYTF	16	TRBV28	TRBJ1-2	NA	TRBD1
TGTGCCAGTAGTATGACAGGTTACGAGCAGTACTTC	CASSMTGYEQYF	12	TRBV19	TRBJ2-7	NA	NA
TGTGCCACCAGTGATACGGGACTAGGCTCAGATACGCAGTATTTT	CATSDTGLGSDTQYF	15	TRBV24-1	TRBJ2-3	NA	TRBD2
TGTGCCAGCACCCTCAGGGCGGAGAGCAATCAGCCCCAGCATTTT	CASTLRAESNQPQHF	15	TRBV14	TRBJ1-5	NA	NA
TGTGCCAGCAGCGGGCGCTCTCACAGGGGGAAGGGGCCGGCGAACACTGAAGCTTTCTTT	CASSGRSHRGKGPANTEAFF	20	TRBV5-4	TRBJ1-1	NA	TRBD1